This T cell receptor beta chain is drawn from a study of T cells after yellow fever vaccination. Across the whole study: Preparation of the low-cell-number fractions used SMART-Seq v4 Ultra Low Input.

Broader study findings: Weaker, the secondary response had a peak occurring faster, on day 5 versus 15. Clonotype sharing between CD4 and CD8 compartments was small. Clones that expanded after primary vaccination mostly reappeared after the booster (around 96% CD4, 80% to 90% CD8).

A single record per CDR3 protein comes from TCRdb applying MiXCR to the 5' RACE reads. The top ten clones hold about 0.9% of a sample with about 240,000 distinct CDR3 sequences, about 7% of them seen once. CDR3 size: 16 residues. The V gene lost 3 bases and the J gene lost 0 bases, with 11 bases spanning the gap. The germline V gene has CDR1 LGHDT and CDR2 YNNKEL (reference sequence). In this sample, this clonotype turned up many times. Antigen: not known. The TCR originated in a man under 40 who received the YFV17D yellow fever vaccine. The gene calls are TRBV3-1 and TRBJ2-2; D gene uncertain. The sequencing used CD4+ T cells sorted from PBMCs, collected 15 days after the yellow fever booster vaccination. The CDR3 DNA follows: TGTGCCAGCAGCCATAACGGACGGACGAACACCGGGGAGCTGTTTTTT. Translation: CASSHNGRTNTGELFF.